The 27 T cell receptor beta chains reported below all come from one sample, sequenced in a study of T cell repertoires in cytomegalovirus infection. MiXCR, run by TCRdb on the reads, gives a single entry per CDR3 protein. The profile shows 450,000 to 550,000 distinct CDR3 sequences, under 45% of them singletons. No antigens are known for them. The input for sequencing was cultured PBMCs, taken from culture after CMV antigen stimulation. Receptor source: a human donor in good health (CMV status not recorded). Some clones in this sample may be carry-over from other donors' samples.

This chain joins TRBV27 and TRBJ1-5; a possible D gene is TRBD1 (6 bases). V shed 4 bases and J shed 5 bases, with 15 bases lying between them. Germline assignment: CDR1 MNHEY and CDR2 SMNVEV (reference sequence). The CDR3 loop spans 15 amino acids. The CDR3: CASSSGQCYHQPQHF. The CDR3 bases are TGTGCCAGCAGTTCCGGACAGTGCTACCATCAGCCCCAGCATTTT.

The genes are TRBV19 and TRBJ2-7; D is perhaps TRBD1 or TRBD2 (6 bases each). This CDR3 comprises 14 residues. The V and J ends lost 2 bases and 4 bases respectively, with 12 bases between them. Germline V gene data show CDR1 as LNHDA and CDR2 as SQIVND (reference sequence). Here the CDR3 reads CASSICPGAYEQYF. In DNA, the CDR3 is TGTGCCAGTAGTATATGTCCGGGGGCGTACGAGCAGTACTTC.

The V call is TRBV20-1, the J call TRBJ1-4; a possible D gene is TRBD1 (6 bases). The germline V and J ends were trimmed by 3 bases and 7 bases, with 12 bases remaining between them. Germline CDR1 DFQATT, CDR2 SNEGSKA (reference sequence). The CDR3 runs 13 residues. In DNA form, the CDR3 reads TGCAGTGCTAGCCGCACAGGGAGTGAAAAACTGTTTTTT. It codes for CSASRTGSEKLFF.

This CDR3 reads CASSGTFVGTDTQYF. CDR3 sequence (DNA): TGCGCCAGCAGCGGGACCTTCGTGGGCACAGATACGCAGTATTTT. The chain has TRBV4-1 and TRBJ2-3; D could derive from TRBD1 or TRBD2 (5 bases each). This CDR3 is built from 15 residues. The V gene lost 5 bases and the J gene lost 1 base, with 13 bases spanning the gap. The V gene's germline CDR1 is MGHRA and CDR2 YSYEKL.

This chain joins TRBV5-4 and TRBJ2-5; D is uncertain. The CDR3 is 13 amino acids. With 4 bases removed from V and 1 base from J, the gap between germline ends came to 8 bases. CDR1 and CDR2 from the germline V gene are SGHNT and YYREEE (reference sequence). The CDR3 sequence: CASSGNAQETQYF. The CDR3 nucleotides read TGTGCCAGCAGCGGGAACGCCCAAGAGACCCAGTACTTC.

The chain has TRBV28 and TRBJ1-1; unclear D gene. V was clipped by 6 bases and J by 0 bases, with 26 bases between them. Germline lookup yields CDR1 MDHEN and CDR2 SYDVKM. The CDR3 runs 19 residues. CDR3 nucleotide sequence: TGTGCCAGCAGATCAAAGGACGCCTGGGGTCTGGACGTGAACACTGAAGCTTTCTTT. It codes for CASRSKDAWGLDVNTEAFF.

The chain has TRBV7-9 and TRBJ1-1; 7 bases are a match to TRBD1. Germline trimming cut 8 bases from V and 1 base from J; bases unmatched to any gene: 4. The CDR3 covers 13 residues. Germline CDR1 SEHNR, CDR2 FQNEAQ (reference sequence). CDR3 DNA: TGTGCCAGCGAGACAGGGTCGAACACTGAAGCTTTCTTT. Its protein is CASETGSNTEAFF.

This chain uses TRBV6-2 or TRBV6-3 with TRBJ1-5; D gene unclear. Germline V lookup: CDR1 MNHEY, CDR2 SVGEGT. The germline V and J ends were trimmed by 3 bases and 0 bases, with 12 bases remaining between them. The CDR3 is made up of 16 amino acids. DNA for the CDR3: TGTGCCAGCAGTTATGAACCGGGATATAGCAATCAGCCCCAGCATTTT. This sequence encodes CASSYEPGYSNQPQHF.

This chain joins TRBV7-6 and TRBJ2-1, with no clear D. Trimming removed 6 bases from V and 8 bases from J, with 17 bases in between. Germline CDR1 reads SGHVS; CDR2 reads FNYEAQ. The CDR3 runs to 14 residues. The CDR3: CASRPPDRIYEQFF. The CDR3 DNA follows: TGTGCCAGCAGGCCCCCAGATCGAATCTATGAGCAGTTCTTC.

The table lists this clonotype with a few counts. This rearrangement joins TRBV7-9 to TRBJ2-7, with 10 positions matching TRBD2. This CDR3 spans 15 amino acids. The germline V gene has CDR1 SEHNR and CDR2 FQNEAQ (reference sequence). V shed 3 bases and J 5 bases; nucleotides not matched to a gene: 7. CDR3 in DNA: TGTGCCAGCAGCTTTCAACTAGCGGGAATCCACGAGCAGTACTTC. Its protein product is CASSFQLAGIHEQYF.

The CDR3 sequence is CSAVKRGLGHQPQHF. The CDR3 DNA is TGCAGTGCTGTCAAGAGGGGGTTAGGGCATCAGCCCCAGCATTTT. The chain couples TRBV20-1 to TRBJ1-5; possibly TRBD1 for D (6 bases). V was clipped by 5 bases and J by 5 bases, with 19 bases between them. CDR3 length: 15 residues. Germline V lookup: CDR1 DFQATT, CDR2 SNEGSKA (reference sequence).

This clonotype was counted only a few times. The rearrangement uses TRBV7-2 and TRBJ2-1; 8 bases are shared with TRBD2. The CDR3 is 17 residues long. V was pared by 6 bases and J by 0 bases, with 10 bases of the junction left unmatched. CDR1 is SGHTA and CDR2 is FQGNSA in the germline V gene. The CDR3 loop reads CASSFAGGLASYNEQFF. The CDR3, as DNA: TGTGCCAGCAGTTTTGCCGGAGGACTAGCCTCCTACAATGAGCAGTTCTTC.

This chain joins TRBV20-1 and TRBJ1-5, with D possibly being TRBD1 (5 bases). CDR1 DFQATT and CDR2 SNEGSKA come from the germline V gene (reference sequence). Deletions cut 3 bases from V and 0 bases from J, with 9 bases between. This CDR3 is 14 amino acids long. The CDR3 loop is CSARVGGSNQPQHF. As DNA, the CDR3 is TGCAGTGCTAGGGTTGGGGGTAGCAATCAGCCCCAGCATTTT.

This clonotype was counted a few times. This chain uses TRBV7-2 with TRBJ1-1, with D tentatively TRBD1 (5 bases). Germline CDR1 and CDR2: SGHTA and FQGNSA. The length of the CDR3 is 14 residues. V lost 2 bases and J 4 bases, leaving 11 bases between the germline ends. The CDR3 loop reads CASSLIRGGTEAFF. CDR3 DNA sequence: TGTGCCAGCAGCTTAATAAGGGGCGGCACTGAAGCTTTCTTT.

This clonotype was counted a few times. The rearrangement uses TRBV5-1 and TRBJ1-5, with 8 bases that match TRBD1. Germline assignment: CDR1 SGHRS and CDR2 YFSETQ. V dropped 4 bases and J dropped 5; count of bases not matched to a gene: 5. This CDR3 is built from 14 residues. The CDR3: CASSDGQGDQPQHF. In nucleotides, the CDR3 is TGCGCCAGCAGCGATGGACAGGGAGATCAGCCCCAGCATTTT.

CDR3 sequence: CASRETSGSGNEQFF. In DNA, the CDR3 is TGTGCCAGCAGAGAAACTAGCGGGAGTGGCAATGAGCAGTTCTTC. This chain connects TRBV12-3 or TRBV12-4 to TRBJ2-1; 11 nucleotides match TRBD2. The J segment lost 6 bases and the V segment lost 6 bases, leaving 7 bases of the junction unmatched. This CDR3 has 15 amino acids.

This clonotype was observed a handful of times. The chain has TRBV7-2 and TRBJ2-7; D is unclear. This CDR3 contains 14 residues. V lost 0 bases and J 3 bases, leaving 9 bases between the germline ends. Germline V CDR1 and CDR2: SGHTA, FQGNSA. The CDR3 DNA follows: TGTGCCAGCAGCTTAGCCAGAGTACGCTACGAGCAGTACTTC. Its translation is CASSLARVRYEQYF.

CDR3 in DNA: TGTGCCAGCAGTCGCCTCGAGCGGGGGCCCTACAATGAGCAGTTCTTC. Residues: CASSRLERGPYNEQFF. J is TRBJ2-1 and V is TRBV28; 8 nucleotides agree with TRBD2. The CDR3 sequence is 16 residues long. The germline V gene has CDR1 MDHEN and CDR2 SYDVKM. V lost 5 bases, J lost 2 bases, and 8 bases stayed unmatched.

The chain's CDR3 is CASSVSRGGTTREETQYF. CDR3 in DNA: TGTGCCAGCAGCGTCTCCCGGGGCGGGACAACGAGGGAAGAGACCCAGTACTTC. The V and J genes are TRBV7-6 and TRBJ2-5, with D perhaps being TRBD1 or TRBD2 (6 bases each). CDR1 and CDR2 (germline): SGHVS, FNYEAQ. This CDR3 is built from 18 residues. V lost 5 bases, J lost 3 bases, and 25 bases lay in between.

V usage is TRBV7-2 and J usage is TRBJ2-5, with a tentative D call TRBD1 (5 bases). The ends were cut back, 1 base at V and 5 bases at J, with 14 bases in the middle. CDR3 length: 15 amino acids. The germline V gene has CDR1 SGHTA and CDR2 FQGNSA. The DNA of the CDR3 is TGTGCCAGCAGCTTAGGATCCAGGGTGGAGGAGACCCAGTACTTC. As protein: CASSLGSRVEETQYF.

There are a few counts of this clonotype. The CDR3 DNA follows: TGCGCCAGCAGCCACTCCTGGACTAGCGGCAGGGACGAGCAGTACTTC. Its protein is CASSHSWTSGRDEQYF. V gene TRBV4-3 combines with J gene TRBJ2-7; TRBD2 aligns across 10 bases. The length of the CDR3 is 16 residues. Per germline, CDR1 LGHNA and CDR2 YSLEER. Trimming at V came to 3 bases and at J to 5 bases, leaving 10 bases not matched to a gene.

This sequence joins TRBV7-2 and TRBJ1-1, with TRBD1 identical over 8 bases. This CDR3 region has 15 residues. Trimming removed 6 bases from V and 1 base from J; junction bases left unmatched: 7. CDR1 is SGHTA, CDR2 FQGNSA, per germline. This chain's CDR3 is CASSLGQARNTEAFF. The DNA of the CDR3 is TGTGCCAGCAGTTTGGGACAGGCCCGGAACACTGAAGCTTTCTTT.

The CDR3 sequence: CASSIRESNDNEQFF. DNA for the CDR3: TGTGCCAGCAGTATCCGGGAAAGCAACGACAATGAGCAGTTCTTC. The V call is TRBV6-2 or TRBV6-3, the J call TRBJ2-1; D is possibly TRBD2 (5 bases). The CDR3 sequence is 15 residues long. Trimming left V 5 bases short and J 5 bases short, with 16 bases between. Germline CDR1 is MNHEY and CDR2 is SVGEGT.

The rearrangement joins TRBV24-1 to TRBJ1-1; no firm D call. This CDR3 spans 14 amino acids. The germline CDR1 and CDR2 sequences are KGHDR and SFDVKD. V lost 3 bases, J lost 7 bases, and 14 bases lay in between. The CDR3 coding sequence is TGTGCCACCAGTGATCCACCTCTGTCCCATGAAGCTTTCTTT. Its protein product is CATSDPPLSHEAFF.

This clonotype was recorded a few times. This chain connects TRBV7-8 to TRBJ1-1; D is unresolved. The germline V gene has CDR1 SGHVS and CDR2 FQNEAQ. There are 18 residues in the CDR3. V was clipped by 5 bases and J by 4 bases, with 26 bases between them. The CDR3, as DNA: TGTGCCAGCAGCCCCAAAGCCCAAGCGGTCACCTTAAGCACTGAAGCTTTCTTT. It yields the protein CASSPKAQAVTLSTEAFF.

The chain combines TRBV6-6 with TRBJ2-2; TRBD2 aligns across 15 bases. The length of the CDR3 is 17 residues. Germline CDR1 reads MNHNY; CDR2 reads SVGAGI (reference sequence). V lost 0 bases and J lost 7; bases outside the gene matches: 3. The CDR3 region is CASSYSGTSGRNGELFF. CDR3 sequence (DNA): TGTGCCAGCAGTTACTCGGGGACTAGCGGGAGGAACGGGGAGCTGTTTTTT.

This chain connects TRBV7-6 to TRBJ1-3; no definite D call. V lost 5 bases and J lost 4, with 18 bases in between. This CDR3 has 16 residues. Germline CDR1 is SGHVS and CDR2 is FNYEAQ. The DNA of the CDR3 is TGTGCCAGCAGCCTGGAGGGTCGGACGGTGGGAAACACCATATATTTT. Translated: CASSLEGRTVGNTIYF.